The clone carrying this TCR beta chain was detected ten times or more. This CDR3 comprises 13 residues. After removal of 3 bases from V and 2 bases from J, the junction contained 4 bases not matched to a gene. Germline V lookup: CDR1 DFQATT, CDR2 SNEGSKA (reference sequence). TCRdb analysed the 5' RACE reads with MiXCR anew, one entry per CDR3 protein. The table shows approximately 590,000 distinct CDR3 sequences, with 9.6% occurring only once. This sample stems from a study of identical twins. In addition, the sample was reused for a study of yellow fever vaccine responses in identical twins. This second report adds: On the reported evidence, twins' vaccine T cell responses seemed partly convergent and partly personalized.

The gene calls are TRBV20-1 and TRBJ2-7; the match to TRBD2 covers 7 bases. Material: PBMCs. This TCR came from a woman under 30 in good health. CDR3 residues: CSASSGRTYEQYF. The CDR3 coding sequence is TGCAGTGCTAGTAGCGGGCGGACCTACGAGCAGTACTTC.